A selection of T cell receptor beta chains follows, all from one sample in a study of cytomegalovirus exposure and HLA in healthy donors. Assay used: immunoSEQ multiplex PCR; TCRdb lists only in-frame clones, some missing. The repertoire holds about 190,000 clones, with about four fifths as singletons. Source material: PBMCs. The receptors come from a man between 18 and 29 years old in good health and CMV-seronegative. Each CDR3 is given without its conserved first and last residue. Each record gives: V gene, J gene, CDR3 protein.

TRBV7-2	TRBJ2-4	ASTGLADLAKNIQY
TRBV6-6	TRBJ2-5	ASSRTGESETQY
TRBV5-1	TRBJ2-5	ASSLARETQY
TRBV29-1	TRBJ1-3	SVEQAGNTIY
TRBV4-3	TRBJ2-7	ASSSWVSVSYEQY
TRBV10-3	TRBJ2-1	AAAPMTSGDYNEQF
TRBV5-6	TRBJ1-1	ASSFGTGGGLSEAF
TRBV9	TRBJ2-2	ASSVGAGKHTGELF
TRBV7-9	TRBJ2-7	ASSLVQGGPNEQY
TRBV11-2	TRBJ2-5	ASSEVPAGDQETQY
TRBV6-6	TRBJ2-7	ASSGSGYEQY
TRBV7-9	TRBJ2-1	ASSLALAGGNEQF
TRBV4-1	TRBJ1-2	ASSQDAGGQGYT
TRBV11-1	TRBJ2-7	ASSRGTSYEQY
TRBV18	TRBJ2-7	ASSPGTGLDYEQY
TRBV6-6	TRBJ2-2	ASSYSTGGLEELF
TRBV7-9	TRBJ1-2	SSRSLDSRRNYGYT
TRBV6-6	TRBJ1-1	ASSYSVGSGRAF
TRBV27	TRBJ1-5	ASSPRGEDQPQH
TRBV7-9	TRBJ2-1	ASSLDRGSRF
TRBV9	TRBJ1-1	ASSVFIPEAF
TRBV9	TRBJ1-1	ASSQEGFGTEAF
TRBV10-3	TRBJ2-6	AISAPSGANVLT
TRBV14	TRBJ2-7	ASSQAGGPDYEQY
TRBV7-7	TRBJ2-3	ASSFSGGAGDTQY
TRBV7-2	TRBJ2-7	ASSLVARVPYEQY
TRBV6-7	TRBJ2-2	AARTGGMNTGELF
TRBV6-1	TRBJ2-7	ASSEAGGPYEQY
TRBV9	TRBJ2-1	ASSAEPGQGLREQF
TRBV27	TRBJ2-7	ASSIRTSGGVEQY
TRBV4-1	TRBJ2-6	ASSQDQGTSTNGANVLT
TRBV11-2	TRBJ2-1	ASSLTVRANEQF
TRBV5-4	TRBJ2-7	ASSSTSGASSYEQY
TRBV6-1	TRBJ1-6	ASSGVVGTGSSPLH
TRBV18	TRBJ2-5	ASSSKSGTSGRRETQY
TRBV18	TRBJ1-4	ASSTDRGPNEKLF
TRBV6-5	TRBJ1-6	ASSYGQLYSPLH
TRBV4-3	TRBJ2-3	ASSHESGGADTQY
TRBV12-5	TRBJ1-2	ASVRQPPYGYT
TRBV18	TRBJ2-3	ASSPLAGADTQY
TRBV5-6	TRBJ2-1	ASSLRNRVLNNEQF
TRBV2	TRBJ2-3	ASRNAPGGGTSTDTQY
TRBV10-3	TRBJ1-5	ATSGGPGQKNNQPQH
TRBV4-2	TRBJ2-7	ASSQVSSRGSYEQY
TRBV27	TRBJ2-7	ASMRGVGLAGGYEQY
TRBV4-3	TRBJ1-3	ASSQDGGRGSAGNTIY
TRBV9	TRBJ2-3	ASSVREPDTQY
TRBV6-5	TRBJ2-3	ASSYGRLAGEDTQY
TRBV19	TRBJ2-7	ASRLEGSYEQY
TRBV7-2	TRBJ1-5	ASSSGVGWNQPQH
TRBV5-4	TRBJ2-7	ASSRGISSYEQY
TRBV28	TRBJ1-1	ASSRQNTEAF
TRBV7-2	TRBJ2-5	ASSWGLAGASQETQY
TRBV5-1	TRBJ1-4	ASSLQTPDEKLF